The 23 T cell receptor beta chains in this list originate from one sample, sequenced in a study of blood T cell repertoires in COVID-19. Generated by immunoSEQ multiplex PCR, the TCRdb table keeps only in-frame clones and is missing some. Here the sample spans 200,000 to 250,000 clones, almost 85% being singletons. The sequencing sample was made of peripheral blood. These receptor sequences come from a woman aged 80 or over with acute or convalescent COVID-19.

The gene calls are TRBV5-6 and TRBJ2-1; TRBD2 matches at 12 bases. The CDR3 sequence is 15 residues long. V was pared by 4 bases and J by 7 bases, with 6 bases of the junction left unmatched. Germline-derived CDR1 and CDR2 are SGHDT and YYEEEE. CDR3 sequence reads: CASSQWTSGDNEQFF. CDR3 DNA: TGTGCCAGCAGCCAATGGACTAGCGGGGATAATGAGCAGTTCTTC.

This clone was recorded a few times. The rearrangement joins TRBV5-5 to TRBJ2-6; tentative D call: TRBD2 (6 bases). There are 16 residues in the CDR3. Trimming pared 4 bases from V and 0 bases from J, leaving 11 bases between. Germline V lookup: CDR1 SGHKS, CDR2 YYEKEE (reference sequence). CDR3 residues: CASSPRGNSGANVLTF. CDR3 coding DNA: TGTGCCAGCAGCCCCCGGGGGAACTCTGGGGCCAACGTCCTGACTTTC.

The chain links TRBV7-3 to TRBJ2-2, with a tentative D call TRBD2 (5 bases). The V end lost 2 bases, the J end lost 1 base, and 11 bases lay between the germline ends. Germline lookup yields CDR1 SGHTA and CDR2 FQGTGA. This CDR3 contains 16 residues. CDR3 DNA sequence: TGTGCCAGCAGCTTATTGGCGGGCCAGAACACCGGGGAGCTGTTTTTT. Amino acid sequence: CASSLLAGQNTGELFF. Complete variable domain (other parts from reference TRBV7-3 and TRBJ2-2): GAGVSQTPSNKVTEKGKYVELRCDPISGHTALYWYRQSLGQGPEFLIYFQGTGAADDSGLPNDRFFAVRPEGSVSTLKIQRTERGDSAVYLCASSLLAGQNTGELFFGEGSRLTVL.

Turning to this clone: In the same sample, other DNA sequences code for this CDR3. This sequence joins TRBV15 and TRBJ2-7; TRBD2 is a possible D gene (7 bases). The CDR3 loop spans 12 amino acids. V gave up 5 bases and J gave up 7 bases, with 12 bases separating them. Germline values: CDR1 LNHNV, CDR2 YYDKDF (reference sequence). CDR3 coding DNA: TGTGCCACCAGCCCCAGGGGAGGGGAGCAGTACTTC. Protein sequence: CATSPRGGEQYF. The variable domain in full, with the rest retrieved from reference TRBV15 and TRBJ2-7, is DAMVIQNPRYQVTQFGKPVTLSCSQTLNHNVMYWYQQKSSQAPKLLFHYYDKDFNNEADTPDNFQSRRPNTSFCFLDIRSPGLGDTAMYLCATSPRGGEQYFGPGTRLTVT.

This clone was picked up many times. This chain links TRBV7-2 with TRBJ2-7; D is possibly TRBD2 (5 bases). Looked up from germline, CDR1 is SGHTA and CDR2 is FQGNSA. The CDR3 loop spans 16 amino acids. Trimming left V 0 bases short and J 1 base short, with 13 bases between. CDR3 amino acids: CASSLATNWESYEQYF. The CDR3, as DNA: TGTGCCAGCAGCTTAGCCACTAATTGGGAGTCCTACGAGCAGTACTTC.

The V and J genes are TRBV7-9 and TRBJ2-7; possible D gene TRBD2, 6 bases. The CDR3 extends over 14 amino acids. CDR1 and CDR2 from the germline V gene are SEHNR and FQNEAQ (reference sequence). Trimming stripped 6 bases from V and 2 bases from J, with 14 bases between. CDR3 sequence: CASSPIGGTYEQYF. DNA of the CDR3: TGTGCCAGCAGTCCCATCGGGGGAACCTACGAGCAGTACTTC.

This rearrangement joins TRBV2 to TRBJ2-3; D call uncertain. Between the trimmed V and J ends, which lost 6 bases and 6 bases, there was a span of 10 bases. Germline CDR1 and CDR2: SNHLY and FYNNEI. The CDR3 runs to 12 residues. The CDR3 reads CASSAERDTQYF. As DNA, the CDR3 is TGTGCCAGCAGCGCGGAGAGGGATACGCAGTATTTT.

This clone has just one count. The chain links TRBV5-4 to TRBJ2-5; 10 bases are a match to TRBD1. The V gene's germline CDR1 is SGHNT and CDR2 YYREEE (reference sequence). The ends lost 2 bases at V and 2 bases at J; junction bases unmatched: 9. The CDR3 spans 17 residues. CDR3 nucleotides: TGTGCCAGCAGCTTAGAGCCGGGACAGGGGAGGCAAGAGACCCAGTACTTC. Its translation is CASSLEPGQGRQETQYF.

CDR3 bases: TGCGCCAGCAGCAACGGGGGGGAATACGAGCAGTACTTC. It yields the protein CASSNGGEYEQYF. The chain recombines TRBV4-1 with TRBJ2-7; 8 bases align to TRBD2. The V segment lost 5 bases and the J segment 4 bases; nucleotides outside the gene matches: 4. This CDR3 contains 13 residues. Germline CDR1 reads MGHRA; CDR2 reads YSYEKL.

The rearrangement links TRBV7-9 to TRBJ2-6, with TRBD1 matching over 8 bases. CDR1 and CDR2 (germline): SEHNR, FQNEAQ (reference sequence). The ends lost 5 bases at V and 0 bases at J; junction bases unmatched: 12. This CDR3 contains 19 residues. The CDR3 loop is CASSPRAGGQSSGANVLTF. In DNA form, the CDR3 reads TGTGCCAGCAGCCCTAGGGCAGGGGGCCAAAGCTCTGGGGCCAACGTCCTGACTTTC.

The chain joins TRBV28 to TRBJ2-1; 7 nucleotides line up with TRBD2. This CDR3 spans 16 amino acids. Trimming removed 9 bases from V and 1 base from J; junction bases left unmatched: 12. From germline, CDR1 is MDHEN and CDR2 SYDVKM. The CDR3 sequence is CASGVGGSGSYNEQFF. CDR3 nucleotide sequence: TGTGCCAGTGGGGTAGGCGGGAGTGGGTCCTACAATGAGCAGTTCTTC.

The rearrangement links TRBV6-5 to TRBJ2-2, with a tentative D call TRBD1 (7 bases). V dropped 7 bases and J dropped 13 bases, with 25 bases sitting between them. The germline gives CDR1 MNHEY, CDR2 SVGAGI. The CDR3 length is 15 residues. The CDR3 is CASKPGGTENSGLFF. In DNA form, the CDR3 reads TGTGCCAGCAAACCCGGCGGGACAGAGAATAGTGGGCTGTTTTTT.

In this sample, this clone turned up a few times. This chain links TRBV6-2 or TRBV6-3 with TRBJ1-2, with a possible D match to TRBD1 (6 bases). The CDR3 extends over 13 amino acids. V was pared by 2 bases and J by 5 bases, with 9 bases between. Germline V CDR1 and CDR2: MNHEY, SVGEGT. Written as DNA, the CDR3 is TGTGCCAGCAGTTACACAGGGTTGTATGGCTACACCTTC. It encodes CASSYTGLYGYTF.

This clone has a handful of counts. The gene calls are TRBV2 and TRBJ1-2; TRBD1 might be the D (6 bases). Germline V gene data show CDR1 as SNHLY and CDR2 as FYNNEI. V was clipped by 4 bases and J by 4 bases, with 16 bases between them. The CDR3 length is 15 residues. The CDR3 sequence is CASSGGPGRGYGYTF. For the CDR3, the DNA is TGTGCCAGCAGTGGGGGGCCGGGGCGAGGCTATGGCTACACCTTC. Using reference TRBV2 and TRBJ1-2 for the parts outside the CDR3, the full variable domain is EPEVTQTPSHQVTQMGQEVILRCVPISNHLYFYWYRQILGQKVEFLVSFYNNEISEKSEIFDDQFSVERPDGSNFTLKIRSTKLEDSAMYFCASSGGPGRGYGYTFGSGTRLTVV.

This clone came up once. V and J are TRBV7-9 and TRBJ1-3; perhaps TRBD1 as D (6 bases). V lost 1 base and J 2 bases, leaving 9 bases between the germline ends. Germline-derived CDR1 and CDR2 are SEHNR and FQNEAQ (reference sequence). The CDR3 runs to 15 residues. Here the CDR3 reads CASSLVGGPGNTIYF. The CDR3 region has the DNA TGTGCCAGCAGCTTAGTTGGGGGCCCTGGAAACACCATATATTTT.

The gene calls are TRBV6-2 or TRBV6-3 and TRBJ1-4, with 8 nucleotides matching TRBD1. The junction had 15 bases not matched to a gene; V was cut back by 2 bases and J by 7 bases. The germline V gene has CDR1 MNHEY and CDR2 SVGEGT. CDR3 length: 18 residues. The CDR3 is CASSYGTGVLSVSEKLFF. CDR3 DNA sequence: TGTGCCAGCAGTTACGGGACAGGTGTTCTAAGCGTGAGTGAAAAACTGTTTTTT.

V gene TRBV19 combines with J gene TRBJ1-2; D gene ambiguous. Trimming shortened V by 10 bases and J by 0 bases, and 15 bases separated the two germline ends. Germline lookup yields CDR1 LNHDA and CDR2 SQIVND (reference sequence). This CDR3 contains 14 residues. The CDR3 sequence: CATKRAEANYGYTF. CDR3 in DNA: TGTGCCACGAAGAGGGCCGAAGCTAACTATGGCTACACCTTC.

The chain employs TRBV5-4 and TRBJ2-6; 9 nucleotides line up with TRBD1. The length of the CDR3 is 18 residues. The V gene end was trimmed by 3 bases and the J gene end by 2 bases; junction bases not matched to a gene: 9. Germline CDR1 reads SGHNT; CDR2 reads YYREEE (reference sequence). The CDR3: CASSSRTGEGAGANVLTF. DNA of the CDR3: TGTGCCAGCAGCTCTCGGACAGGGGAAGGGGCTGGGGCCAACGTCCTGACTTTC.

This chain joins TRBV10-3 and TRBJ1-2; the match to TRBD1 covers 8 bases. The ends lost 4 bases at V and 4 bases at J; junction bases unmatched: 8. Germline CDR1 and CDR2: ENHRY and SYGVKD. The CDR3 is 15 residues long. CDR3 in DNA: TGTGCCATCAGTGTTGGGACAGGAGATCTCTATGGCTACACCTTC. As protein: CAISVGTGDLYGYTF.

The chain combines TRBV30 with TRBJ2-5; TRBD2 might be the D (7 bases). Deletions cut 4 bases from V and 5 bases from J, with 17 bases between. The V gene's germline CDR1 is GTSNPN and CDR2 SVGIG (reference sequence). The CDR3 is 14 amino acids. Here the CDR3 reads CAWTTSGGRETQYF. The CDR3 region has the DNA TGTGCCTGGACCACCTCGGGGGGCAGGGAGACCCAGTACTTC.

This clone appeared a single time. Germline is not matched at one junction end, which may reflect a read error. J is TRBJ1-4 and V is TRBV7-8; no reliable D call. CDR3 size: 13 residues. Germline V gene sequence: CDR1 SGHVS, CDR2 FQNEAQ. The CDR3 sequence: CASSLAGGASGVF. In DNA, the CDR3 is TGTGCCAGCAGCTTAGCGGGAGGAGCCTCAGGCGTTTTT.

There are a few counts of this clone. Other DNA sequences within the sample encode an identical CDR3. The chain uses TRBV18 and TRBJ1-1; D possibly corresponds to TRBD1 (5 bases). Deletions cut 2 bases from V and 1 base from J, with 8 bases between. In germline, CDR1 is KGHSH, CDR2 LQKENI. This CDR3 spans 14 amino acids. CDR3 sequence: CASSPGQQNTEAFF. The DNA of the CDR3 is TGTGCCAGCTCACCAGGACAACAGAACACTGAAGCTTTCTTT.

This chain joins TRBV4-1 and TRBJ2-1, with TRBD2 matching 9 bases. The CDR3 has 16 amino acids. The junction had 9 bases not matched to a gene; V was cut back by 3 bases and J by 6 bases. Germline V CDR1 and CDR2: MGHRA, YSYEKL. The DNA for the CDR3 is TGCGCCAGCAGCCACCCACCGGGACTAGCATTCAATGAGCAGTTCTTC. Translated, it gives CASSHPPGLAFNEQFF.